This T cell receptor (beta chain) was identified during a study of blood T cell repertoires in COVID-19. On the study more broadly: Acute and convalescent COVID-19 samples came from the United States, Italy and Spain. The analysed material was cDNA or gDNA that came from T cells, B-cell-depleted T cells, or PBMCs.

This CDR3 has 16 amino acids. V was clipped by 3 bases and J by 2 bases, with 14 bases between them. Germline loops: CDR1 KGHSH, CDR2 LQKENI. TCRdb's copy holds only in-frame clones and misses some; the assay was immunoSEQ multiplex PCR. This sample has about 300,000 clones, with about 85% found just once. The sequence derives from a woman in her twenties or thirties who had recovered from COVID-19. The rearrangement joins TRBV18 to TRBJ1-5; D is possibly TRBD1 (6 bases). The sequenced sample was PBMCs or T cells enriched from blood (not recorded which). The CDR3 loop reads CASSPEAGDGNQPQHF. The CDR3 DNA is TGTGCCAGCTCACCTGAGGCAGGGGATGGCAATCAGCCCCAGCATTTT.